The 9 T cell receptor beta chains given below trace back to one sample, sequenced in a study of blood T cell repertoires in COVID-19. Using immunoSEQ multiplex PCR, the repertoire was profiled, and TCRdb retains in-frame clones only, with some absent. The sample holds fewer than 350,000 clones; more than 70% are singletons and the top ten take under 5%. The source material was peripheral blood. The receptors come from a woman in her sixties or seventies with COVID-19, enrolled during active disease.

The chain is built from TRBV7-6 and TRBJ2-3, with 7 bases matching TRBD1. In germline, CDR1 is SGHVS, CDR2 FNYEAQ. The CDR3 covers 15 residues. V shed 8 bases and J 0 bases; nucleotides not matched to a gene: 8. DNA for the CDR3: TGTGCCAGCGGGATTAGGGGGCCAAGCACAGATACGCAGTATTTT. It codes for CASGIRGPSTDTQYF.

CDR3 region: CASSLVGTPNSPLHF. CDR3 nucleotides: TGTGCCAGCAGCTTAGTCGGGACACCAAATTCACCCCTCCACTTT. The chain links TRBV11-2 to TRBJ1-6, with D tentatively TRBD1 (6 bases). The V and J ends lost 1 base and 7 bases respectively, with 11 bases between them. The CDR3 has 15 residues. The V gene's germline CDR1 is SGHAT and CDR2 FQNNGV.

This rearrangement joins TRBV3-1 (or the pseudogene TRBV3-2) to TRBJ1-1; a possible D gene is TRBD1 (6 bases). V lost 2 bases and J 6 bases, leaving 10 bases between the germline ends. This CDR3 has 13 residues. Germline assignment: CDR1 LGHDT and CDR2 YNNKEL (reference sequence). CDR3 bases: TGTGCCAGCAGCCAACAGGGGAGCGCTGAAGCTTTCTTT. It translates to CASSQQGSAEAFF.

The chain has TRBV29-1 and TRBJ1-1, with a tentative D call TRBD1 (6 bases). The germline V gene has CDR1 SQVTM and CDR2 ANQGSEA. This CDR3 has 15 residues. V lost 6 bases to trimming and J lost 0 bases, with 17 bases between them. The CDR3 here is CSVRRTDSLNTEAFF. DNA for the CDR3: TGCAGCGTCCGCCGGACAGATTCATTGAACACTGAAGCTTTCTTT.

About this clone itself: A read error may explain this, as a much larger clone is one base away. The chain uses TRBV5-4 and TRBJ2-7, with 7 positions matching TRBD1. V was clipped by 2 bases and J by 5 bases; unmatched bases: 1. From germline, CDR1 is SGHNT and CDR2 YYREEE (reference sequence). The CDR3 extends over 12 amino acids. The CDR3 bases are TGTGCCAGCAGCTTCACAGGGGACGAGCAGTACTTC. The encoded protein is CASSFTGDEQYF. Based on the CDR3 plus reference TRBV5-4 and TRBJ2-7, the full variable domain is ETGVTQSPTHLIKTRGQQVTLRCSSQSGHNTVSWYQQALGQGPQFIFQYYREEENGRGNFPPRFSGLQFPNYSSELNVNALELDDSALYLCASSFTGDEQYFGPGTRLTVT.

The chain carries TRBV5-1 and TRBJ2-2; D is unclear. CDR1 SGHRS and CDR2 YFSETQ come from the germline V gene. Trimming cost V 4 bases and J 5 bases, with 12 bases left between them. The CDR3 runs to 14 residues. CDR3 in amino acids: CASSLTQATGELFF. In DNA form, the CDR3 reads TGCGCCAGCAGCCTTACCCAGGCGACCGGGGAGCTGTTTTTT.

The V and J genes are TRBV5-1 and TRBJ2-6; D unresolved. Between the trimmed V and J ends, which lost 0 bases and 1 base, there was a span of 11 bases. Germline V gene lookup returns CDR1 SGHRS and CDR2 YFSETQ. The CDR3 totals 17 residues. The CDR3 DNA is TGCGCCAGCAGCTTGGCATCGAGCCGATCTGGGGCCAACGTCCTGACTTTC. Its translation: CASSLASSRSGANVLTF.

The chain joins TRBV18 to TRBJ1-1, with TRBD1 as a possible D gene (5 bases). The CDR3 has 16 residues. From germline, CDR1 is KGHSH and CDR2 LQKENI. The V gene lost 5 bases and the J gene lost 5 bases, with 21 bases spanning the gap. The CDR3 DNA is TGTGCCAGCTCATTAGCCCTTTCACAGGTAGGGACTGAAGCTTTCTTT. It yields the protein CASSLALSQVGTEAFF.

CDR3 nucleotide sequence: TGTGCCAGCAGTTACGTAGGCGGGGGAGGCTACAATGAGCAGTTCTTC. Its translation is CASSYVGGGGYNEQFF. The chain couples TRBV6-2 or TRBV6-3 to TRBJ2-1; 7 bases agree with TRBD2. The germline V gene encodes CDR1 MNHEY and CDR2 SVGEGT. The trim removed 2 bases at V and 3 bases at J, leaving 7 bases unmatched. This CDR3 has 16 amino acids.